The next 6 T cell receptor beta chains were all read from a single sample in a study of shared clonotypes between healthy human individuals. Method: immunoSEQ multiplex PCR; TCRdb's copy keeps in-frame clones and lacks some. The table has 980,000 or so clones, roughly 72% seen once. Specimen: memory CD4+ T cells sorted from blood. Indicated subset: CD45RA-negative fraction. The receptors derive from a man aged 18-30 years in good health.

A remark on this clone: A far larger clone is just one base off, so this is likely a read error. The sample contains more than one DNA sequence encoding this CDR3. The rearrangement links TRBV11-2 to TRBJ1-1; D remains unclear. CDR3 size: 13 residues. The germline V gene has CDR1 SGHAT and CDR2 FQNNGV. The CDR3 sequence is CASSLDLTAEAFF. The DNA of the CDR3 is TGTGCCAGCAGCTTAGATCTAACTGCTGAGGCTTTCTTT.

The chain uses TRBV4-2 and TRBJ1-3; TRBD1 matches at 7 bases. Germline assignment: CDR1 LGHNA and CDR2 YNFKEQ. Trimming at V came to 0 bases and at J to 1 base, leaving 9 bases not matched to a gene. The CDR3 extends over 18 amino acids. CDR3 sequence: CASSQEHPGQTSGNTIYF. CDR3 coding DNA: TGTGCCAGCAGCCAAGAGCATCCGGGACAGACTTCTGGAAACACCATATATTTT.

The V call is TRBV27, the J call TRBJ1-1, with D possibly matching TRBD1 (6 bases). This CDR3 is 14 amino acids long. V lost 6 bases and J 2 bases, leaving 13 bases between the germline ends. Germline assignment: CDR1 MNHEY and CDR2 SMNVEV (reference sequence). The CDR3 sequence: CASSLQGVNTEAFF. For the CDR3, the DNA is TGTGCCAGCAGCCTACAGGGAGTAAACACTGAAGCTTTCTTT.

This chain joins TRBV27 and TRBJ2-3; TRBD1 matches 8 bases. Germline trimming cut 3 bases from V and 6 bases from J; bases unmatched to any gene: 11. The germline V gene encodes CDR1 MNHEY and CDR2 SMNVEV (reference sequence). The CDR3 spans 16 residues. CDR3 in amino acids: CASSFTTGVATDTQYF. CDR3 nucleotide sequence: TGTGCCAGCAGTTTCACGACAGGGGTGGCTACCGATACGCAGTATTTT.

This chain links TRBV19 with TRBJ1-1; 9 bases map to TRBD1. J gave up 5 bases and V 3 bases, and 4 bases lay outside the gene matches. The CDR3 sequence is 14 residues long. Germline CDR1 reads LNHDA; CDR2 reads SQIVND (reference sequence). The CDR3: CASSMVQGATEAFF. DNA of the CDR3: TGTGCCAGTAGTATGGTACAGGGGGCGACTGAAGCTTTCTTT.

This clone was observed a handful of times. The chain carries TRBV6-5 and TRBJ2-6; 10 nucleotides line up with TRBD1. Germline V gene data show CDR1 as MNHEY and CDR2 as SVGAGI. J lost 2 bases, V lost 6 bases, and 1 base had no gene match. This CDR3 region has 15 residues. The CDR3 reads CASRTGGAGANVLTF. The CDR3 region has the DNA TGTGCCAGCAGGACAGGGGGCGCTGGGGCCAACGTCCTGACTTTC.